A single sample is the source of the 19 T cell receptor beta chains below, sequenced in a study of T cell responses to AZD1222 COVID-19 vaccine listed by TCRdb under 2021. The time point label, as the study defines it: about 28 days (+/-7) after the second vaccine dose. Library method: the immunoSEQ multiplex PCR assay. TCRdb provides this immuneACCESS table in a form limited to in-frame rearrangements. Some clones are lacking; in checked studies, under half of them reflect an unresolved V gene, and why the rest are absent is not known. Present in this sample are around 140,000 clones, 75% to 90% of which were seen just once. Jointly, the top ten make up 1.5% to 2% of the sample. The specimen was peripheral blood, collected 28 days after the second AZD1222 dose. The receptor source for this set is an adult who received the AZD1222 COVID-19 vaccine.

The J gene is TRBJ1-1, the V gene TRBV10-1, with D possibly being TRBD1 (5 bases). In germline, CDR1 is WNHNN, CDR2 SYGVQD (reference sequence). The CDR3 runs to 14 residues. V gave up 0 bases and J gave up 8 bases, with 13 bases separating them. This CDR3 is CASSESGQGSEAFF. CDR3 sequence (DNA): TGCGCCAGCAGTGAGTCGGGGCAGGGATCCGAAGCTTTCTTT.

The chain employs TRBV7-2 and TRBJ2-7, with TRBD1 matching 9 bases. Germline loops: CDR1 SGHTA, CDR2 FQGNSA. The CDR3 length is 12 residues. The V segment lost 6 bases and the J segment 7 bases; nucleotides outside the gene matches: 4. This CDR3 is CASRGQGWEQYF. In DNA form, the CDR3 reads TGTGCCAGCAGGGGACAGGGCTGGGAGCAGTACTTC.

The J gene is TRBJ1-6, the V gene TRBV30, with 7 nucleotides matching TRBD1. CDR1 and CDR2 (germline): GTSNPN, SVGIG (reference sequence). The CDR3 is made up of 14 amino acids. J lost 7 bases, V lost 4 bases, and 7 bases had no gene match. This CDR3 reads CAWNPGDRNSPLHF. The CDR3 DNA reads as TGTGCCTGGAACCCCGGGGACAGAAATTCACCCCTCCACTTT.

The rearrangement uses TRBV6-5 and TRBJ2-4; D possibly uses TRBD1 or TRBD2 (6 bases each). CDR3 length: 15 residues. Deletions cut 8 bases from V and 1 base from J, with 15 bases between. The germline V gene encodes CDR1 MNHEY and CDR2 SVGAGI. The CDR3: CASGEVGAAKNIQYF. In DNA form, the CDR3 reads TGTGCCAGCGGGGAGGTGGGGGCGGCCAAAAACATTCAGTACTTC.

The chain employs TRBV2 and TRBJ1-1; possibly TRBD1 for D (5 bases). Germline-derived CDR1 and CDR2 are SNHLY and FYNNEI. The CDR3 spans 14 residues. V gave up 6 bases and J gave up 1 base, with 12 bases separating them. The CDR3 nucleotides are TGTGCCAGCAGGGGGGAGAGGGGGAACACTGAAGCTTTCTTT. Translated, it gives CASRGERGNTEAFF.

CDR3 loop: CASSLGVAGPNEQFF. CDR3 nucleotide sequence: TGTGCCAGCAGCTTAGGGGTAGCGGGACCCAATGAGCAGTTCTTC. The chain combines TRBV13 with TRBJ2-1; 8 positions match TRBD2. The CDR3 contains 15 residues. V lost 0 bases, J lost 6 bases, and 4 bases stayed unmatched. The germline V gene has CDR1 PRHDT and CDR2 FYEKMQ (reference sequence).

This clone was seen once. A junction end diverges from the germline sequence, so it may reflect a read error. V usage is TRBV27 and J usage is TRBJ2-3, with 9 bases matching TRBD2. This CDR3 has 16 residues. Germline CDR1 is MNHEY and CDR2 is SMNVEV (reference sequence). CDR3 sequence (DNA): TGTGCCAGCAGTTTAGGGGGCGGGAGGGCCACATATACGCAGTATTTT. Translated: CASSLGGGRATYTQYF.

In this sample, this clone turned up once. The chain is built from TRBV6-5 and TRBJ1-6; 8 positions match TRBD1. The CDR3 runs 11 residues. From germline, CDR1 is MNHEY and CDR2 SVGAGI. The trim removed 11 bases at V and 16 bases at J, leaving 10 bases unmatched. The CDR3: CAGRTGKLLHF. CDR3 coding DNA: TGTGCCGGGAGGACAGGGAAGCTTCTCCACTTT.

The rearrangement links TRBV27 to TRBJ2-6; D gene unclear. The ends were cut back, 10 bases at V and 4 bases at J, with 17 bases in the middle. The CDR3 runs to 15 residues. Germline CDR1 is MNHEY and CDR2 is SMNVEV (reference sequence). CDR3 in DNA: TGTGCCACCGGATTCTTTGGAGCGGGGGCCAACGTCCTGACTTTC. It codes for CATGFFGAGANVLTF.

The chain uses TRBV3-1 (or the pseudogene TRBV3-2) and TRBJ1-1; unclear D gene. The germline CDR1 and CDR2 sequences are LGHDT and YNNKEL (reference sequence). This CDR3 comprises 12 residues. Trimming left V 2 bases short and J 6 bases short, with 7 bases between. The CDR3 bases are TGTGCCAGCAGCCAAAGTAGGTCTGAAGCTTTCTTT. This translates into CASSQSRSEAFF.

Here the CDR3 DNA reads TGTGCCAGCAGGCAAGGACAGACCCGCACCGGGGAGCTGTTTTTT. It translates to CASRQGQTRTGELFF. This chain connects TRBV9 to TRBJ2-2, with D possibly being TRBD1 (6 bases). The germline V and J ends were trimmed by 5 bases and 4 bases, with 15 bases remaining between them. CDR1 and CDR2 (germline): SGDLS, YYNGEE. This CDR3 comprises 15 residues.

The DNA of the CDR3 is TGCGCCAGCAGCGAACAGGGTAGCACTGAAGCTTTCTTT. Translating it yields CASSEQGSTEAFF. V and J are TRBV5-1 and TRBJ1-1; perhaps TRBD1 as D (6 bases). V lost 4 bases, J lost 4 bases, and 11 bases lay in between. This CDR3 is built from 13 residues. Germline V CDR1 and CDR2: SGHRS, YFSETQ. Full variable domain (remainder filled in from reference TRBV5-1 and TRBJ1-1): KAGVTQTPRYLIKTRGQQVTLSCSPISGHRSVSWYQQTPGQGLQFLFEYFSETQRNKGNFPGRFSGRQFSNSRSEMNVSTLELGDSALYLCASSEQGSTEAFFGQGTRLTVV.

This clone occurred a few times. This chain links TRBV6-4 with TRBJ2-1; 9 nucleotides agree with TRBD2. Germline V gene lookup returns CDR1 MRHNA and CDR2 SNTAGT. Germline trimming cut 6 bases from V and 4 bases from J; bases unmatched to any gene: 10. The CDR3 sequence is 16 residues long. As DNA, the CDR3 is TGTGCCAGCAGCGAATCGGGACTAGCAGATTACAATGAGCAGTTCTTC. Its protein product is CASSESGLADYNEQFF.

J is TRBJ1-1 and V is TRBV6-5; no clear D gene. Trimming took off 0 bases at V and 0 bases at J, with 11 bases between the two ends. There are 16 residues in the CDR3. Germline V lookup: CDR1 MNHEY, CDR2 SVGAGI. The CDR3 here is CASSYSTFVMNTEAFF. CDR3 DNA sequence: TGTGCCAGCAGTTACTCGACCTTTGTGATGAACACTGAAGCTTTCTTT.

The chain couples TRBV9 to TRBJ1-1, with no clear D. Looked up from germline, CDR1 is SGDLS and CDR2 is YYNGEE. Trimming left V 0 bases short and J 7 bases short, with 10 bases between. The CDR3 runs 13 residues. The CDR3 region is CASSVGQRDEAFF. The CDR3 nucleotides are TGTGCCAGCAGCGTAGGACAAAGGGATGAAGCTTTCTTT.

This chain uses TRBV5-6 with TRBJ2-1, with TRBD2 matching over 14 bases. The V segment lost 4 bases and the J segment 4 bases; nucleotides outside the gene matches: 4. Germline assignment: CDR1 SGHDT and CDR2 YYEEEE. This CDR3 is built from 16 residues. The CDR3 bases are TGTGCCAGCAGCCTCCGACTAGCGGGAGGGTACAATGAGCAGTTCTTC. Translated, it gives CASSLRLAGGYNEQFF.

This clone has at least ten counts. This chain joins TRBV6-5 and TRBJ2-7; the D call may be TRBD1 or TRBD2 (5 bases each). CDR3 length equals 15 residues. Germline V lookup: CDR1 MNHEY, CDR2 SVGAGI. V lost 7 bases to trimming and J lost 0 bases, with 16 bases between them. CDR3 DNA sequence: TGTGCCAGCATGGGGACGTGGGCCCACTCCTACGAGCAGTACTTC. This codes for CASMGTWAHSYEQYF.

CDR3 region: CASSGRPSTDTQYF. The CDR3 DNA follows: TGTGCCAGCAGTGGGAGACCTAGCACAGATACGCAGTATTTT. J is TRBJ2-3 and V is TRBV5-4; maybe TRBD2 (5 bases). V lost 5 bases and J 0 bases, leaving 10 bases between the germline ends. The germline V gene encodes CDR1 SGHNT and CDR2 YYREEE (reference sequence). The CDR3 contains 14 residues.

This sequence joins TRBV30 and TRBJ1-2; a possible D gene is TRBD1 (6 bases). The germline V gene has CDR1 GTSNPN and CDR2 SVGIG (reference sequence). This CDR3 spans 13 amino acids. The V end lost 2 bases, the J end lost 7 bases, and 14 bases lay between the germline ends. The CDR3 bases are TGTGCCTGGAGTTTATCAGGGGTCGCTGGCTACACCTTC. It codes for CAWSLSGVAGYTF.